The clone carrying this T cell receptor beta chain was picked up many times. Sequencing libraries for TCR beta were prepared with iRepertoire HTBI primers and Arm-PCR of CDR3 regions. TCRdb recomputed calls from the multiplex PCR reads with MiXCR, one row per CDR3 protein. Found here are hundreds of thousands of distinct CDR3 sequences, roughly 15% of them singletons; the top ten hold roughly 20%. These data come from a study of regulatory T cells in long-lasting Graves disease. Losses at the gene ends were 3 bases for V and 0 bases for J; bases not matched to a gene: 10. The CDR3 covers 18 residues. Germline V gene lookup returns CDR1 SGHDT and CDR2 YYEEEE. Time point in this sample: newly diagnosed GD, antithyroid drugs for less than 3 months. The TCR library was made from RNA extracted from PBMCs.

The starting material was peripheral blood mononuclear cells (PBMCs), obtained at new diagnosis, from a patient treated with antithyroid drugs. The source of this sequence is a female donor with Graves disease. J is TRBJ1-4 and V is TRBV5-6, with TRBD1 matching 8 bases. CDR3 DNA sequence: TGTGCCAGCAGCTCGATCGACAGGGGCGACCCAACTAATGAAAAACTGTTTTTT. Protein: CASSSIDRGDPTNEKLFF.